Sequencing of this T cell receptor beta chain was carried out in a study of shared clonotypes between healthy human individuals. Trimming cost V 4 bases and J 0 bases, with 14 bases left between them. Germline CDR1 and CDR2: SGDLS and YYNGEE. This CDR3 has 15 residues. Assay: immunoSEQ multiplex PCR; the TCRdb copy retains only in-frame clones and omits some. The sample lists nearly 750,000 clones, over 55% seen once, with roughly 1.8% in the top ten. The chain recombines TRBV9 with TRBJ2-7, with D perhaps being TRBD1 or TRBD2 (5 bases each). The sequence was collected from a woman aged 25 to 39 in good health. Sequenced material: memory CD4+ T cells sorted from blood. Subset here: CD45RA-negative fraction. The CDR3 DNA sequence: TGTGCCAGCAGCCTCACCTGGGACGACTCCTACGAGCAGTACTTC. The encoded protein is CASSLTWDDSYEQYF. The whole variable domain, remainder taken from reference TRBV9 and TRBJ2-7, is DSGVTQTPKHLITATGQRVTLRCSPRSGDLSVYWYQQSLDQGLQFLIQYYNGEERAKGNILERFSAQQFPDLHSELNLSSLELGDSALYFCASSLTWDDSYEQYFGPGTRLTVT.